The entry below gives a single T cell receptor beta chain sequence along with its context. The source of the sample is a study of T cell changes during pregnancy in multiple sclerosis. Using immunoSEQ multiplex PCR, the repertoire was profiled, and TCRdb retains in-frame clones only, with some absent. The sample gives under 40,000 clones, approximately 91% of which show up once; around 4.5% is in the top ten. V was shortened by 1 base and J by 3 bases, with 10 bases between the two germline ends. Germline lookup yields CDR1 MDHEN and CDR2 SYDVKM. There are 15 residues in the CDR3. The chain combines TRBV28 with TRBJ2-1; D call uncertain. The source material was peripheral blood, sampled in the second trimester of pregnancy. The receptor comes from a female donor in good health, enrolled as a control in a pregnancy study. CDR3 residues: CASSLYSSLYNEQFF. In DNA, the CDR3 is TGTGCCAGCAGTTTATACAGTTCTCTCTACAATGAGCAGTTCTTC.